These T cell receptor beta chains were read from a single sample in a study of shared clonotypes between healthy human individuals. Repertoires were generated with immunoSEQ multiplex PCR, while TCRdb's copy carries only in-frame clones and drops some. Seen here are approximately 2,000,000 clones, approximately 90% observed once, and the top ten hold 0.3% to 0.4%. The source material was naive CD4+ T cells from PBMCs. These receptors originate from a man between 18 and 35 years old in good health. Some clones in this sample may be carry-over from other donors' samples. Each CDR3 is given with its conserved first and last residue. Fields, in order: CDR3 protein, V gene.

CDR3aa: CASSHDRSTDTQYF
v_gene: TRBV7-2

CDR3aa: CASSFLRPEYRETQYF
v_gene: TRBV28

CDR3aa: CASSDLKGGGTDTQYF
v_gene: TRBV9

CDR3aa: CASSFRLREGTDTQYF
v_gene: TRBV7-9

CDR3aa: CAWDRGENSPLHF
v_gene: TRBV30

CDR3aa: CASSLTSAGSYNEQFF
v_gene: TRBV6-4

CDR3aa: CAISGTAKNDNEQFF
v_gene: TRBV10-3

CDR3aa: CASSTATQETQYF
v_gene: TRBV5-4

CDR3aa: CASSLGDAGELFF
v_gene: TRBV5-1

CDR3aa: CASSFGQGRGYTF
v_gene: TRBV28

CDR3aa: CASSLGGTGANVLTF
v_gene: TRBV7-3

CDR3aa: CASSVSGGNQPQHF
v_gene: TRBV2

CDR3aa: CASSANSYEQYF
v_gene: TRBV9

CDR3aa: CASSEAAGVAIGLGQFF
v_gene: TRBV2

CDR3aa: CASSLEAATGNEQFF
v_gene: TRBV5-1

CDR3aa: CASSVATGTGLGTDTQYF
v_gene: TRBV9

CDR3aa: CASSPPGLAGVTYNEQFF
v_gene: TRBV28

CDR3aa: CASSLGHPAYEQYF
v_gene: TRBV7-2

CDR3aa: CASSLEGGPWETQYF
v_gene: TRBV28

CDR3aa: CASSPLAGEVYNEQFF
v_gene: TRBV5-6

CDR3aa: CASSPNVDTEAFF
v_gene: TRBV18

CDR3aa: CASLQVFSGHRSGANVLTF
v_gene: TRBV2

CDR3aa: CASSYLGSGDGYTF
v_gene: TRBV6-6

CDR3aa: CASSFSGDFLSEQYF
v_gene: TRBV7-2

CDR3aa: CASRAVDSYEQYF
v_gene: TRBV5-6

CDR3aa: CASSIYSGTGNQETQYF
v_gene: TRBV25-1

CDR3aa: CASSLRPGLAGGGDEQFF
v_gene: TRBV7-8

CDR3aa: CASSLLPRSGGLGTEAFF
v_gene: TRBV7-3

CDR3aa: CASSLPTGQETQYF
v_gene: TRBV5-4

CDR3aa: CAWSRAVGEQFF
v_gene: TRBV30

CDR3aa: CASSPDSSYEQYF
v_gene: TRBV18

CDR3aa: CAISESWDSSYNEQFF
v_gene: TRBV10-3

CDR3aa: CASSENAGETDTQYF
v_gene: TRBV10-1

CDR3aa: CSVDAGPGRPQHF
v_gene: TRBV29-1

CDR3aa: CASSLDLWTGQDTQYF
v_gene: TRBV27

CDR3aa: CAWSRGTPGGYEQYF
v_gene: TRBV30

CDR3aa: CASSPGTSIGNEQFF
v_gene: TRBV18

CDR3aa: CASSNKGGTEAFF
v_gene: TRBV7-6

CDR3aa: CASSLVSPGGPYEQYF
v_gene: TRBV5-1

CDR3aa: CASSSPVGAGDLHEQYF
v_gene: TRBV28

CDR3aa: CASSLPGYQPQHF
v_gene: TRBV28

CDR3aa: CASSGINRDRANVLTF
v_gene: TRBV5-1

CDR3aa: CAITPGQTSYEQYF
v_gene: TRBV28

CDR3aa: CASSSIFGETQYF
v_gene: TRBV7-3

CDR3aa: CASSSKNTGELFF
v_gene: TRBV7-3

CDR3aa: CASRVTPGNYGYTF
v_gene: TRBV7-2

CDR3aa: CASIQQRPETQYF
v_gene: TRBV2

CDR3aa: CAWKVPNTGELFF
v_gene: TRBV30